This T cell receptor (beta chain) was found in a study of CD8 T cells in ankylosing spondylitis (TCRdb year 2017). Context from the whole study: The study set out to find disease-linked TCR variants by profiling T cell receptor beta repertoires in ankylosing spondylitis patients and healthy donors. Peripheral blood was sampled, and synovial fluid was additionally collected from ankylosing spondylitis patients. The whole study cohort included roughly 110 healthy donors and about two dozen ankylosing spondylitis patients.

Paper-wide results and their limitations: A TCR beta motif made up of eight or nine highly homologous amino acid variants appeared to be characteristic of blood from ankylosing spondylitis patients. A CD8+ phenotype was shown by the disease-linked clones, which were found at relatively low frequencies in peripheral blood. The disease-linked clones were reported as significantly enriched in matched synovial fluid samples from ankylosing spondylitis patients. Some motif variants were previously reported in synovial fluid and blood of reactive arthritis patients, suggesting common disease-initiation mechanisms.

These reads were obtained on an Illumina HiSeq 2500. Quantitative 5'-RACE with molecular barcodes was the method used to prepare the TCR beta libraries. The study's processing was this. To identify disease-linked TCR variants, a new computational method was used, one built on a probabilistic model of VDJ rearrangement. TCRdb reprocessing: public reads trimmed at Q25 with fastp, clones called with MiXCR, in-frame beta chains kept. Identical CDR3 protein sequences are pooled into one entry, listed with their most common genes and DNA. The V and J calls and clone size are TCRdb's, not the authors'. A total of some 840,000 distinct CDR3 sequences appear in this sample, 12% of them only once. The ten biggest clones cover about 0.49% of the sample. V lost 5 bases and J lost 3 bases; the stretch between them is 16 bases long. From the cysteine up to the phenylalanine, the CDR3 has a length of 15 residues. Only the CDR3 region is kept as DNA, spanning 45 bases read in frame from base 1. The germline V gene (reference sequence) supplies CDR1 SEHNR and CDR2 FQNEAQ.

This clonotype has a handful of counts. Its antigen is currently not known. No base quality information exists; no much larger clone differs at one position. This receptor was identified in a male donor with ankylosing spondylitis. Recombination joined TRBV7-9 with TRBJ1-1; a tentative D match to TRBD1 spans 6 bases. Material: blood, either unsorted or a sorted T cell fraction (not recorded which). The DNA reads as follows: TGTGCCAGCAGCGCCTCAGGCAGGGGATACACTGAAGCTTTCTTT. Its coded protein is CASSASGRGYTEAFF.